The present TCR beta chain was sequenced within a study of OX40 agonist ivuxolimab in advanced cancers. Produced via immunoSEQ multiplex PCR; TCRdb's table is partial and in-frame only. The sample comprises about 72,000 clones, about four fifths of which are singletons, and roughly 2.5% rests with the top ten. V was pared by 1 base and J by 10 bases, with 10 bases of the junction left unmatched. The CDR3 spans 15 residues. Germline CDR1 SGHTA, CDR2 FQGTGA. This receptor was taken from an adult with an advanced solid tumor such as melanoma, head and neck, liver or kidney cancer. The gene calls are TRBV7-3 and TRBJ2-1; 7 positions agree with TRBD2. Here the sequenced sample was CD4+ or CD8+ T cells sorted from blood, taken in a trial of the OX40 agonist ivuxolimab. The CDR3 DNA follows: TGTGCCAGCAGCTTAATCCCCGGGACTACAGTAGAGCAGTTCTTC. Translation gives CASSLIPGTTVEQFF.